What follows describes a single T cell receptor beta chain. Original processing methods: Nucleated cell counts were estimated from reference gene primer amplification. Here immunoSEQ multiplex PCR was the method, and the copy in TCRdb shows in-frame clones only, minus some. V, J and clone size derive from that table, while D and trimming were established from the DNA sequence. The top ten hold about 7.5% of the sample, which has about 140,000 clones, approximately 80% seen once. Germline CDR1 and CDR2: SQVTM and ANQGSEA. V dropped 0 bases and J dropped 6; count of bases not matched to a gene: 4. This CDR3 has 16 amino acids. The data originate from a study of blood T cell repertoires in COVID-19. On the study more broadly: Specimens from acute and convalescent COVID-19 originated in the United States, Italy and Spain.

The specimen sequenced was peripheral blood. The chain recombines TRBV29-1 with TRBJ2-1; 14 bases line up with TRBD2. The TCR was taken from a human donor in a cohort sampled during active COVID-19. The CDR3 region is CSVEERLAGGPNEQFF. CDR3 bases: TGCAGCGTTGAAGAGAGACTAGCGGGAGGGCCCAATGAGCAGTTCTTC.